These 9 T cell receptor beta chains originate from one sample sequenced in a study of OX40 agonist ivuxolimab in advanced cancers. Some clones are missing from TCRdb's copy, which holds only in-frame ones; the method was immunoSEQ multiplex PCR. The table lists around 73,000 clones, 80% to 90% of them singletons. The source was CD4+ or CD8+ T cells sorted from blood, collected in a trial of the OX40 agonist ivuxolimab. The receptor source for this set is an adult with an advanced solid tumor such as melanoma, head and neck, liver or kidney cancer.

J is TRBJ2-1 and V is TRBV11-2, with 7 bases lining up with TRBD2. The CDR3 totals 15 residues. The V segment lost 5 bases and the J segment 4 bases; nucleotides outside the gene matches: 8. The germline CDR1 and CDR2 sequences are SGHAT and FQNNGV. As DNA, the CDR3 is TGTGCCAGCAGCCACAACCTAGCGGAGTACAATGAGCAGTTCTTC. Encoded protein: CASSHNLAEYNEQFF.

This chain uses TRBV27 with TRBJ2-7; D is possibly TRBD1 (6 bases). Trimming left V 4 bases short and J 0 bases short, with 10 bases between. The CDR3 sequence is 14 residues long. CDR1 and CDR2 (germline): MNHEY, SMNVEV (reference sequence). CDR3 bases: TGTGCCAGCAGTTATCAGGGGAGCTCCTACGAGCAGTACTTC. Amino acid sequence: CASSYQGSSYEQYF.

The genes are TRBV6-1 and TRBJ1-6; D may be TRBD1 (5 bases). The V gene lost 10 bases and the J gene lost 8 bases, with 9 bases spanning the gap. Germline loops: CDR1 MNHNS, CDR2 SASEGT. This CDR3 comprises 11 residues. The CDR3 region has the DNA TGTGCCACAGGGAGGGATTCACCCCTCCACTTT. Its translation: CATGRDSPLHF.

CDR3 amino acids: CASSLALAQTEKLFF. CDR3 coding DNA: TGTGCCAGCAGTCTTGCTTTGGCCCAGACTGAAAAACTGTTTTTT. This rearrangement joins TRBV7-8 to TRBJ1-4; no reliable D call. Germline CDR1 and CDR2: SGHVS and FQNEAQ. V was trimmed by 6 bases and J by 7 bases, leaving 18 bases between them. This CDR3 contains 15 residues.

This chain joins TRBV7-9 and TRBJ1-1, with D unresolved. Trimming cost V 6 bases and J 1 base, with 6 bases left between them. Germline V gives CDR1 SEHNR, CDR2 FQNEAQ (reference sequence). This CDR3 is 12 amino acids long. The CDR3 region has the DNA TGTGCCAGCAGGGAAGGGAACACTGAAGCTTTCTTT. Encoded protein: CASREGNTEAFF.

The chain has TRBV10-3 and TRBJ1-6; 7 bases align to TRBD1. The V segment lost 0 bases and the J segment 4 bases; nucleotides outside the gene matches: 6. CDR1 is ENHRY and CDR2 is SYGVKD in the germline V gene. This CDR3 has 17 amino acids. In nucleotides, the CDR3 is TGTGCCATCAGTGAGTCAGGAGGGACAGCGTATAATTCACCCCTCCACTTT. Protein sequence: CAISESGGTAYNSPLHF.

A remark on this clone: The sample contains more than one DNA sequence encoding this CDR3. The genes are TRBV9 and TRBJ2-5; the D gene is possibly TRBD2 (6 bases). Trimming took off 0 bases at V and 4 bases at J, with 10 bases between the two ends. This CDR3 has 14 residues. In germline, CDR1 is SGDLS, CDR2 YYNGEE. DNA for the CDR3: TGTGCCAGCAGCGTAGAAACAGCGGGAGAGACCCAGTACTTC. This gives the protein CASSVETAGETQYF.

The rearrangement uses TRBV27 and TRBJ1-2, with D perhaps matching TRBD1 (6 bases). Germline values: CDR1 MNHEY, CDR2 SMNVEV (reference sequence). The V and J ends lost 6 bases and 6 bases respectively, with 11 bases between them. The CDR3 length is 12 residues. The CDR3 DNA follows: TGTGCCAGCAGGGTACAGGGCCATGGCTACACCTTC. It yields the protein CASRVQGHGYTF.

This chain joins TRBV10-1 and TRBJ2-3, with 8 bases identical to TRBD1. Germline CDR1 is WNHNN and CDR2 is SYGVQD (reference sequence). With V trimmed by 4 bases and J by 3 bases, 0 bases remained unmatched. This CDR3 has 13 amino acids. The CDR3 loop reads CASSGTGTDTQYF. CDR3 DNA sequence: TGCGCCAGCAGTGGGACAGGGACAGATACGCAGTATTTT.